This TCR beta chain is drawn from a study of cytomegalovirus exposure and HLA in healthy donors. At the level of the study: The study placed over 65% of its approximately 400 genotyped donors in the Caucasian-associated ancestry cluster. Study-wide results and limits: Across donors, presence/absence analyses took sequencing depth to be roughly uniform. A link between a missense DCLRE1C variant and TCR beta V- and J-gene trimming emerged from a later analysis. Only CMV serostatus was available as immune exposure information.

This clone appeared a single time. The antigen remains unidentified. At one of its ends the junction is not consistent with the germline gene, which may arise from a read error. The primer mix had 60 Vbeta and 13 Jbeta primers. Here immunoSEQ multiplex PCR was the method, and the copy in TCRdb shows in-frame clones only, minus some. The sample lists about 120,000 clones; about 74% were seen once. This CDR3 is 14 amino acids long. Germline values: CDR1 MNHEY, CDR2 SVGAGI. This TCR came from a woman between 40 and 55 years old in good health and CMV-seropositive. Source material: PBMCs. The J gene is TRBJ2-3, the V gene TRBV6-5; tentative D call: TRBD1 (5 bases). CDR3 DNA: TGTACCAGCCAACAGGCTCCTAGCACAGATACGCAGTATTTT. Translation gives CTSQQAPSTDTQYF.